This TCR beta chain was obtained from a study of T cell changes during pregnancy in multiple sclerosis. Trimming shortened V by 7 bases and J by 5 bases, and 3 bases separated the two germline ends. Germline V gene lookup returns CDR1 SNHLY and CDR2 FYNNEI. The CDR3 spans 10 residues. Generated by immunoSEQ multiplex PCR, the TCRdb table keeps only in-frame clones and is missing some. The sample consists of about 41,000 clones, approximately 90% of them appearing once. The source of this sequence is a female donor with multiple sclerosis, enrolled in a pregnancy study. Sequencing was performed on CD4+ T cells from peripheral blood mononuclear cells, taken in the first trimester of pregnancy. The rearrangement uses TRBV2 and TRBJ2-1; D not resolved. The CDR3 sequence: CASTHNEQFF. The CDR3 coding sequence is TGTGCCAGCACTCACAATGAGCAGTTCTTC.